This entry concerns a single T cell receptor (beta chain). This specimen belongs to a study of blood T cell repertoires in COVID-19. The overall study: Specimens from acute and convalescent COVID-19 originated in the United States, Italy and Spain.

Profiling relied on immunoSEQ multiplex PCR, and the TCRdb table lists in-frame clones only, not all of them. The sample has over 90,000 clones; about 90% are singletons. The CDR3 totals 13 residues. V was trimmed by 2 bases and J by 3 bases, leaving 9 bases between them. CDR1 is SGDLS and CDR2 is YYNGEE in the germline V gene. This clonotype was sampled from a human donor in a cohort sampled during active COVID-19. Sequenced sample: peripheral blood. The chain carries TRBV9 and TRBJ2-7, with no clear D. DNA for the CDR3: TGTGCCAGCAGCGTGACTGGCGGCTACGAGCAGTACTTC. It yields the protein CASSVTGGYEQYF. Supplemented by reference TRBV9 and TRBJ2-7, the full variable domain reads DSGVTQTPKHLITATGQRVTLRCSPRSGDLSVYWYQQSLDQGLQFLIQYYNGEERAKGNILERFSAQQFPDLHSELNLSSLELGDSALYFCASSVTGGYEQYFGPGTRLTVT.